A single sample gave rise to the 17 T cell receptor beta chains below, sequenced in a study of blood T cell repertoires in COVID-19. Measured with immunoSEQ multiplex PCR; TCRdb has only the in-frame clones, and not every one. The data show approximately 50,000 clones, about 91% seen once. Specimen: peripheral blood. Every receptor here comes from a man between 50 and 59 years old with active COVID-19.

The gene calls are TRBV11-2 and TRBJ2-4; a possible D gene is TRBD2 (5 bases). The V end was cut by 5 bases, the J end by 5 bases, with 10 bases between. The germline CDR1 and CDR2 sequences are SGHAT and FQNNGV. The length of the CDR3 is 13 residues. CDR3 protein: CASSQGRENIQYF. The CDR3 nucleotides are TGTGCCAGCAGCCAAGGGCGGGAAAACATTCAGTACTTC.

The V gene is TRBV2, the J gene TRBJ2-5; maybe TRBD2 (5 bases). The CDR3 length is 15 residues. Trimming took 7 bases from V and 5 from J, leaving 20 bases between them. Germline values: CDR1 SNHLY, CDR2 FYNNEI. The CDR3 sequence: CASILQVLDRETQYF. CDR3 bases: TGTGCCAGCATCCTCCAGGTACTAGATCGGGAGACCCAGTACTTC. The whole variable domain, filled in from reference TRBV2 and TRBJ2-5, reads EPEVTQTPSHQVTQMGQEVILRCVPISNHLYFYWYRQILGQKVEFLVSFYNNEISEKSEIFDDQFSVERPDGSNFTLKIRSTKLEDSAMYFCASILQVLDRETQYFGPGTRLLVL.

V gene TRBV5-6 combines with J gene TRBJ2-3; 7 nucleotides agree with TRBD1. V dropped 0 bases and J dropped 2; count of bases not matched to a gene: 6. The CDR3 length is 16 residues. Germline values: CDR1 SGHDT, CDR2 YYEEEE. The CDR3 DNA follows: TGTGCCAGCAGCTTGGGGTTCCAGGGGGTCACAGATACGCAGTATTTT. This sequence encodes CASSLGFQGVTDTQYF.

This clone was detected only once. This sequence joins TRBV9 and TRBJ2-6; 8 bases align to TRBD2. Unmatched junction bases numbered 6, after V lost 2 bases and J lost 2 bases. From germline, CDR1 is SGDLS and CDR2 YYNGEE. The CDR3 sequence is 17 residues long. CDR3 sequence reads: CASSVGGLGTGANVLTF. The DNA for the CDR3 is TGTGCCAGCAGCGTGGGGGGACTAGGGACTGGGGCCAACGTCCTGACTTTC.

The V and J genes are TRBV6-1 and TRBJ2-6, with TRBD1 as a possible D gene (5 bases). Germline V lookup: CDR1 MNHNS, CDR2 SASEGT. This CDR3 has 15 amino acids. Trimming took off 3 bases at V and 1 base at J, with 7 bases between the two ends. CDR3 in amino acids: CASSDRVSGANVLTF. The CDR3 DNA sequence: TGTGCCAGCAGTGACAGGGTATCTGGGGCCAACGTCCTGACTTTC.

The chain combines TRBV3-1 (or the pseudogene TRBV3-2) with TRBJ1-3; 7 bases fit TRBD1. The CDR3 totals 18 residues. J lost 3 bases, V lost 3 bases, and 14 bases had no gene match. The V gene's germline CDR1 is LGHDT and CDR2 YNNKEL (reference sequence). CDR3 nucleotide sequence: TGTGCCAGCAGCCAGCGACAGGGTAAAGGGCGAAGTGGAAACACCATATATTTT. Its translation is CASSQRQGKGRSGNTIYF.

The genes are TRBV5-4 and TRBJ2-5; a weak D match, TRBD1 (6 bases). Trimming pared 4 bases from V and 3 bases from J, leaving 10 bases between. This CDR3 has 13 residues. The germline CDR1 and CDR2 sequences are SGHNT and YYREEE (reference sequence). The CDR3 DNA sequence: TGTGCCAGCAGCCTAAACAGGGAAGAGACCCAGTACTTC. Protein product: CASSLNREETQYF. Looking up the rest from reference TRBV5-4 and TRBJ2-5 gives the full variable domain: ETGVTQSPTHLIKTRGQQVTLRCSSQSGHNTVSWYQQALGQGPQFIFQYYREEENGRGNFPPRFSGLQFPNYSSELNVNALELDDSALYLCASSLNREETQYFGPGTRLLVL.

This rearrangement joins TRBV5-1 to TRBJ2-7; D perhaps matches TRBD2 (7 bases). The CDR3 runs 15 residues. Germline CDR1 is SGHRS and CDR2 is YFSETQ. Trimming pared 4 bases from V and 5 bases from J, leaving 19 bases between. DNA for the CDR3: TGCGCCAGCAGCCCGACAAAGGGGGGGGTCGACGAGCAGTACTTC. It encodes CASSPTKGGVDEQYF.

The chain carries TRBV6-1 and TRBJ2-1; 9 nucleotides agree with TRBD2. This CDR3 has 17 amino acids. Per the germline V gene, CDR1 is MNHNS and CDR2 is SASEGT. The V segment lost 4 bases and the J segment 4 bases; nucleotides outside the gene matches: 11. CDR3 DNA: TGTGCCAGCAGTGCCCCTGCGCGGACTAGCGTTTACAATGAGCAGTTCTTC. As protein: CASSAPARTSVYNEQFF.

This chain connects TRBV4-1 to TRBJ2-2, with 8 bases aligning to TRBD2. The germline V gene encodes CDR1 MGHRA and CDR2 YSYEKL. Unmatched junction bases numbered 5, after V lost 4 bases and J lost 4 bases. This CDR3 is built from 15 residues. The CDR3 spells CASSLAGGRTGELFF. Here the CDR3 DNA reads TGCGCCAGCAGCCTCGCGGGGGGCCGCACCGGGGAGCTGTTTTTT.

This rearrangement joins TRBV10-3 to TRBJ1-1; 7 bases match TRBD1. The CDR3 extends over 13 amino acids. Germline CDR1 and CDR2: ENHRY and SYGVKD. V was pared by 5 bases and J by 4 bases, with 4 bases of the junction left unmatched. CDR3 in amino acids: CAISRDRATEAFF. For the CDR3, the DNA is TGTGCCATCAGTAGAGACAGGGCCACTGAAGCTTTCTTT.

The chain uses TRBV6-2 or TRBV6-3 and TRBJ1-2; 7 positions match TRBD1. Per germline, CDR1 MNHEY and CDR2 SVGEGT. J lost 7 bases, V lost 4 bases, and 15 bases had no gene match. The CDR3 runs 16 residues. DNA for the CDR3: TGTGCCAGCAGTTTTGGACAGGCGCCGGCGAATCGTGGCTACACCTTC. This sequence encodes CASSFGQAPANRGYTF.

The chain links TRBV4-1 to TRBJ1-2; 9 nucleotides agree with TRBD1. This CDR3 is built from 15 residues. The germline CDR1 and CDR2 sequences are MGHRA and YSYEKL. With 3 bases clipped from V and 5 bases from J, the junction kept 7 bases outside the gene matches. The CDR3 coding sequence is TGCGCCAGCAGCCATGAGCCCGGGACAGGGTATGGCTACACCTTC. It specifies CASSHEPGTGYGYTF.

This chain connects TRBV4-1 to TRBJ2-2, with TRBD2 matching 13 bases. V was clipped by 0 bases and J by 6 bases; unmatched bases: 4. CDR1 and CDR2 (germline): MGHRA, YSYEKL. This CDR3 is built from 17 residues. For the CDR3, the DNA is TGCGCCAGCAGCCAAGAAGGCGGACTAGCGGGGGCCGGGGAGCTGTTTTTT. This gives the protein CASSQEGGLAGAGELFF.

The rearrangement joins TRBV28 to TRBJ2-2, with TRBD2 matching over 11 bases. The V gene's germline CDR1 is MDHEN and CDR2 SYDVKM. This CDR3 has 15 amino acids. The trim removed 7 bases at V and 2 bases at J, leaving 3 bases unmatched. The CDR3 DNA follows: TGTGCCAGCACTAGCGGGGGGCCCAACACCGGGGAGCTGTTTTTT. Protein sequence: CASTSGGPNTGELFF.

The rearrangement joins TRBV21-1 to TRBJ1-1; TRBD1 is taken as the D call from the table, unchecked against the DNA. TRBV21-1 is shown as a pseudogene. The CDR3 has 17 amino acids. In nucleotides, the CDR3 is TGTGCCAGCAGCAAACCCCGTCTTGGACAGGACAACACTGAAGCTTTCTTT. Amino acids: CASSKPRLGQDNTEAFF.

As concerns this clone: At one end the junction does not follow the germline gene, possibly because of a read error. The V and J genes are TRBV19 and TRBJ2-1; a weak D match, TRBD2 (6 bases). Per germline, CDR1 LNHDA and CDR2 SQIVND (reference sequence). The CDR3 spans 15 residues. Written as DNA, the CDR3 is TGTGCCAGTAGTATAAAGGCAGCGGGTTACACTGAGCAGTTCTTC. The encoded protein is CASSIKAAGYTEQFF.